A single sample gave rise to the 13 T cell receptor beta chains below, sequenced in a study of siplizumab effects on memory and regulatory T cells. Assay used: immunoSEQ multiplex PCR; TCRdb lists only in-frame clones, some missing. The sample includes 85,000 to 130,000 clones, approximately 94% of them seen just once. Sequenced material: Tregs sorted from blood. The receptors were gathered from a human donor in good health.

The rearrangement uses TRBV30 and TRBJ2-5; 7 positions match TRBD2. With 0 bases clipped from V and 6 bases from J, the junction kept 7 bases outside the gene matches. Germline V lookup: CDR1 GTSNPN, CDR2 SVGIG (reference sequence). The CDR3 loop spans 14 amino acids. The CDR3 region has the DNA TGTGCCTGGAGTGTCCCGGGGGGTGTAAAGACCCAGTACTTC. Residues: CAWSVPGGVKTQYF.

The chain has TRBV7-5 and TRBJ1-3. TRBV7-5 is termed a pseudogene. This CDR3 is 12 amino acids long. The CDR3 bases are TGTGTCAGATTGGACCTGGGAAACACCATATATTTT. It is translated as CVRLDLGNTIYF.

The chain uses TRBV7-2 and TRBJ1-5; D remains unclear. Germline-derived CDR1 and CDR2 are SGHTA and FQGNSA. V shed 2 bases and J shed 7 bases, with 6 bases lying between them. The CDR3 consists of 12 residues. The CDR3, as DNA: TGTGCCAGCAGCTTATATCGACAGCCCCAGCATTTT. Protein: CASSLYRQPQHF.

This chain uses TRBV5-1 with TRBJ2-2; 11 bases agree with TRBD2. Germline assignment: CDR1 SGHRS and CDR2 YFSETQ. V trimming: 4 bases; J trimming: 4 bases; junction bases outside the gene matches: 3. The CDR3 sequence is 15 residues long. The CDR3 spells CASSTLAGGTGELFF. DNA for the CDR3: TGCGCCAGCAGCACCCTAGCGGGAGGCACCGGGGAGCTGTTTTTT.

This chain uses TRBV6-6 with TRBJ2-1, with TRBD2 identical over 9 bases. Trimming cost V 7 bases and J 8 bases; bases outside gene matches: 15. The CDR3 runs to 16 residues. Germline V CDR1 and CDR2: MNHNY, SVGAGI (reference sequence). CDR3 DNA sequence: TGTGCCAGCAACAATCGGTGGCTAGCGGGACAAGATGAGCAGTTCTTC. The encoded protein is CASNNRWLAGQDEQFF.

V is TRBV5-1 and J is TRBJ2-7; a weak D match, TRBD1 (6 bases). The V end lost 4 bases, the J end lost 1 base, and 15 bases lay between the germline ends. CDR1 is SGHRS and CDR2 is YFSETQ in the germline V gene. This CDR3 is 15 amino acids long. The CDR3 DNA follows: TGCGCCAGCAGCCCTACAGGGCCAATTTCCTACGAGCAGTACTTC. This gives the protein CASSPTGPISYEQYF. Filled out from reference TRBV5-1 and TRBJ2-7, the complete variable domain reads KAGVTQTPRYLIKTRGQQVTLSCSPISGHRSVSWYQQTPGQGLQFLFEYFSETQRNKGNFPGRFSGRQFSNSRSEMNVSTLELGDSALYLCASSPTGPISYEQYFGPGTRLTVT.

This rearrangement joins TRBV30 to TRBJ2-6, with D unresolved. Germline V gene sequence: CDR1 GTSNPN, CDR2 SVGIG (reference sequence). The CDR3 runs to 13 residues. The V and J ends lost 3 bases and 6 bases respectively, with 9 bases between them. The CDR3 DNA sequence: TGTGCCTGGAGGGGTTTTGAGGCCAACGTCCTGACTTTC. Encoded protein: CAWRGFEANVLTF. The complete variable domain, with remaining parts taken from reference TRBV30 and TRBJ2-6, reads SQTIHQWPATLVQPVGSPLSLECTVEGTSNPNLYWYRQAAGRGLQLLFYSVGIGQISSEVPQNLSASRPQDRQFILSSKKLLLSDSGFYLCAWRGFEANVLTFGAGSRLTVL.

This clone was seen a handful of times. This chain uses TRBV5-1 with TRBJ2-3, with D uncertain. Germline CDR1 reads SGHRS; CDR2 reads YFSETQ. This CDR3 has 15 residues. V gave up 1 base and J gave up 1 base, with 10 bases separating them. In DNA, the CDR3 is TGCGCCAGCAGCTTGTTGGTTATGGGCACAGATACGCAGTATTTT. This encodes CASSLLVMGTDTQYF.

The chain combines TRBV5-1 with TRBJ2-2; the D gene is possibly TRBD1 (6 bases). The CDR3 is made up of 15 amino acids. Trimming took 2 bases from V and 6 from J, leaving 14 bases between them. CDR1 and CDR2 (germline): SGHRS, YFSETQ. The CDR3 DNA reads TGCGCCAGCAGCTTACAGGGAAATGGAGCCGGGGAGCTGTTTTTT. Translating gives CASSLQGNGAGELFF.

The rearrangement joins TRBV19 to TRBJ1-1, with 9 bases lining up with TRBD1. V was clipped by 3 bases and J by 3 bases; unmatched bases: 14. Germline lookup yields CDR1 LNHDA and CDR2 SQIVND (reference sequence). The CDR3 contains 18 residues. The CDR3 loop is CASSIPPYRGLVDTEAFF. Written as DNA, the CDR3 is TGTGCCAGTAGTATCCCTCCCTACAGGGGGCTGGTCGACACTGAAGCTTTCTTT. The variable domain in full, with the rest retrieved from reference TRBV19 and TRBJ1-1, is DGGITQSPKYLFRKEGQNVTLSCEQNLNHDAMYWYRQDPGQGLRLIYYSQIVNDFQKGDIAEGYSVSREKKESFPLTVTSAQKNPTAFYLCASSIPPYRGLVDTEAFFGQGTRLTVV.

This clone occurred once. The chain has TRBV30 and TRBJ1-6; D not resolved. The CDR3 contains 11 residues. Trimming stripped 5 bases from V and 6 bases from J, with 5 bases between. Per germline, CDR1 GTSNPN and CDR2 SVGIG (reference sequence). CDR3 nucleotide sequence: TGTGCCTGGGACCTTAATTCACCCCTCCACTTT. Translating it yields CAWDLNSPLHF.

The gene calls are TRBV7-8 and TRBJ2-7, with TRBD1 as a possible D gene (6 bases). Germline values: CDR1 SGHVS, CDR2 FQNEAQ. This CDR3 has 15 amino acids. V shed 4 bases and J shed 4 bases, with 17 bases lying between them. This CDR3 is CASSSLGTRIYEQYF. The DNA of the CDR3 is TGTGCCAGCAGCTCTCTAGGGACACGTATTTACGAGCAGTACTTC.

Only a few counts were recorded for this clone. This chain joins TRBV30 and TRBJ1-4; D not certain. CDR1 is GTSNPN, CDR2 SVGIG, per germline (reference sequence). The CDR3 contains 14 residues. The germline V and J ends were trimmed by 0 bases and 5 bases, with 10 bases remaining between them. This chain's CDR3 is CAWSVELLNEKLFF. The DNA of the CDR3 is TGTGCCTGGAGTGTCGAGCTTCTCAATGAAAAACTGTTTTTT.